These 18 T cell receptor beta chains came from one sample sequenced in a study of T cell repertoires in cytomegalovirus infection (dated by TCRdb to between 2018 and 2020). TCRdb shows the sequencer as Illumina HiSeq 1500. TCRdb applied fastp at Q25 and MiXCR to the public reads, then kept only in-frame beta chains. Rows merge per CDR3 protein into single entries with the most common DNA and genes. Counted in this sample were under 850,000 distinct CDR3 sequences; 35% to 45% of them appeared once. Around 3% of the sample is taken by the ten largest. Specimen: PBMCs. These receptors all stem from a human donor in good health (CMV status not recorded). Some clones in this sample may be carry-over from other donors' samples.

The chain joins TRBV7-1 to TRBJ1-1, with D unresolved. TRBV7-1 is noted as an ORF with a role that remains uncertain. The CDR3 totals 15 residues. V was pared by 3 bases and J by 7 bases, with 18 bases between. This chain's CDR3 is CASSSPLGSGGEAFF. The CDR3 DNA reads TGTGCCAGCAGCTCCCCCCTGGGGAGTGGTGGTGAAGCTTTCTTT.

The chain joins TRBV2 to TRBJ2-6, with 9 bases matching TRBD1. The germline gives CDR1 SNHLY, CDR2 FYNNEI. The trim removed 5 bases at V and 1 base at J, leaving 3 bases unmatched. The CDR3 runs 16 residues. In DNA form, the CDR3 reads TGTGCCAGCAGTCTAGACAGGGGGTCTGGGGCCAACGTCCTGACTTTC. This codes for CASSLDRGSGANVLTF.

The V call is TRBV20-1, the J call TRBJ1-5, with unresolved D. CDR1 DFQATT and CDR2 SNEGSKA come from the germline V gene (reference sequence). The CDR3 is 16 amino acids. V dropped 0 bases and J dropped 1 base, with 13 bases sitting between them. CDR3 residues: CSAREDFGASNQPQHF. CDR3 in DNA: TGCAGTGCTAGAGAGGATTTTGGAGCAAGCAATCAGCCCCAGCATTTT.

Only a few counts were recorded for this clonotype. This sequence joins TRBV12-3 or TRBV12-4 and TRBJ1-3; no definite D call. There are 13 residues in the CDR3. V lost 3 bases, J lost 8 bases, and 11 bases lay in between. This chain's CDR3 is CASSFPRGDTIYF. As DNA, the CDR3 is TGTGCCAGCAGTTTTCCTCGCGGGGACACCATATATTTT.

J is TRBJ1-4 and V is TRBV25-1; D unclear. The ends were cut back, 7 bases at V and 5 bases at J, with 8 bases in the middle. The CDR3 extends over 12 amino acids. Germline CDR1 reads MGHDK; CDR2 reads SYGVNS. The CDR3 loop reads CASIGKNEKLFF. In nucleotides, the CDR3 is TGTGCCAGCATCGGGAAGAATGAAAAACTGTTTTTT.

This clonotype was seen only a few times. The chain couples TRBV19 to TRBJ2-1; tentatively, D is TRBD1 or TRBD2 (6 bases each). This CDR3 has 16 residues. V lost 3 bases to trimming and J lost 9 bases, with 21 bases between them. Germline-derived CDR1 and CDR2 are LNHDA and SQIVND (reference sequence). The CDR3 region has the DNA TGTGCCAGTAGTATTCCGGGACTCCCTGGGGGCGGTGAGCAGTTCTTC. Encoded protein: CASSIPGLPGGGEQFF.

The table lists this clonotype with many counts. V usage is TRBV7-6 and J usage is TRBJ2-1; a possible D gene is TRBD2 (6 bases). Trimming stripped 0 bases from V and 3 bases from J, with 9 bases between. This CDR3 has 15 residues. CDR1 is SGHVS, CDR2 FNYEAQ, per germline. As DNA, the CDR3 is TGTGCCAGCAGCTTAGCGCGGCGGGACTACAATGAGCAGTTCTTC. Its protein product is CASSLARRDYNEQFF.

This clonotype was found a few times. This chain uses TRBV6-1 with TRBJ1-1; perhaps TRBD1 as D (5 bases). The V end lost 6 bases, the J end lost 3 bases, and 23 bases lay between the germline ends. CDR3 length: 17 residues. CDR1 and CDR2 (germline): MNHNS, SASEGT. CDR3 bases: TGTGCCAGCAGACCTAGAGGGGTGGGCGCTCGTTACACTGAAGCTTTCTTT. This gives the protein CASRPRGVGARYTEAFF.

The J gene is TRBJ2-1, the V gene TRBV28; 10 positions match TRBD2. CDR3 size: 15 residues. The germline V gene has CDR1 MDHEN and CDR2 SYDVKM. Losses at the gene ends were 6 bases for V and 2 bases for J; bases not matched to a gene: 4. This CDR3 is CASRAGLAAYNEQFF. The CDR3, as DNA: TGTGCCAGCAGGGCCGGACTAGCGGCCTACAATGAGCAGTTCTTC.

The rearrangement uses TRBV11-3 and TRBJ2-2; D unresolved. V was pared by 0 bases and J by 7 bases, with 6 bases between. The CDR3 contains 13 residues. Germline values: CDR1 SGHNT, CDR2 YENEEA. The CDR3 reads CASSLDRIGELFF. The CDR3 region has the DNA TGTGCCAGCAGCTTAGATCGTATCGGGGAGCTGTTTTTT.

This clonotype appeared a few times. The V gene is TRBV5-1, the J gene TRBJ1-4; no definite D call. Trimming removed 4 bases at V and 8 bases at J, with 15 bases between. CDR1 and CDR2 (germline): SGHRS, YFSETQ. CDR3 length: 14 amino acids. The CDR3 bases are TGCGCCAGCAGCGTCCGGGTTCCGTGGGAAAAACTGTTTTTT. Translation gives CASSVRVPWEKLFF.

This sequence joins TRBV5-5 and TRBJ2-1; D perhaps matches TRBD2 (6 bases). This CDR3 contains 15 residues. V shed 3 bases and J shed 8 bases, with 18 bases lying between them. Germline V lookup: CDR1 SGHKS, CDR2 YYEKEE (reference sequence). The CDR3 sequence: CASSSRDWIGDEQFF. In DNA form, the CDR3 reads TGTGCCAGCAGCTCCAGGGACTGGATTGGGGATGAGCAGTTCTTC.

A remark on this clonotype: At one end the junction does not follow the germline gene, possibly because of a read error. The CDR3 here is CSATSYTDTQYF. Written as DNA, the CDR3 is TGCAGTGCTACTAGCTACACAGATACGCAGTATTTC. The J gene is TRBJ2-3, the V gene TRBV20-1; D may be TRBD2 (5 bases). Germline CDR1 and CDR2: DFQATT and SNEGSKA (reference sequence). The CDR3 contains 12 residues.

The chain employs TRBV12-3 or TRBV12-4 and TRBJ2-7; no reliable D call. The CDR3 contains 13 residues. V was shortened by 5 bases and J by 6 bases, with 14 bases between the two germline ends. Written as DNA, the CDR3 is TGTGCCAGCAGTCGCAACCCTTCCGGCGAGCAGTACTTC. Its translation: CASSRNPSGEQYF.

The chain has TRBV18 and TRBJ2-7; 7 positions match TRBD2. The trim removed 6 bases at V and 3 bases at J, leaving 8 bases unmatched. The germline V gene encodes CDR1 KGHSH and CDR2 LQKENI. The CDR3 extends over 14 amino acids. The CDR3 region is CASSLSGNNYEQYF. DNA of the CDR3: TGTGCCAGCTCCCTCAGCGGGAACAACTACGAGCAGTACTTC.

This chain uses TRBV10-3 with TRBJ1-1; D is undetermined. The CDR3 totals 15 residues. Per germline, CDR1 ENHRY and CDR2 SYGVKD. V lost 0 bases to trimming and J lost 1 base, with 9 bases between them. Here the CDR3 DNA reads TGTGCCATCAGTGAGTCGCGGGATGGGAACACTGAAGCTTTCTTT. Its protein product is CAISESRDGNTEAFF.

This clonotype occurred a few times. This chain connects TRBV29-1 to TRBJ2-7; D gene ambiguous. Trimming shortened V by 0 bases and J by 6 bases, and 12 bases separated the two germline ends. Germline values: CDR1 SQVTM, CDR2 ANQGSEA. This CDR3 is built from 13 residues. The CDR3 loop reads CSVEDRHGSEQYF. The CDR3 coding sequence is TGCAGCGTTGAAGACAGGCACGGCTCCGAGCAGTACTTC.

CDR3 sequence: CASSLAATSFNEQFF. Here the CDR3 DNA reads TGCGCCAGCAGCTTGGCCGCGACTAGTTTCAATGAGCAGTTCTTC. The chain has TRBV5-1 and TRBJ2-1; possible D gene TRBD2, 6 bases. Between the trimmed V and J ends, which lost 0 bases and 6 bases, there was a span of 13 bases. Germline values: CDR1 SGHRS, CDR2 YFSETQ. The CDR3 runs to 15 residues.